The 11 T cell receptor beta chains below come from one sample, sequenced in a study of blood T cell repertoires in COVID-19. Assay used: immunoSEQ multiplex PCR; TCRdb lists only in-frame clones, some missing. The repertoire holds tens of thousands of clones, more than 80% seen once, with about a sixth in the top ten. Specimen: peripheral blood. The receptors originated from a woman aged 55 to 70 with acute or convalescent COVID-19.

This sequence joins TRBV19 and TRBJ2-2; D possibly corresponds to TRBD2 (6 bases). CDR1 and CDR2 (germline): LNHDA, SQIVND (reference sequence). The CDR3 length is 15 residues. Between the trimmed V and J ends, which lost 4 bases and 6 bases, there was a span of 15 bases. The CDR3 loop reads CASSNLLTGAGELFF. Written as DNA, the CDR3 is TGTGCCAGTAGTAACTTACTTACGGGGGCCGGGGAGCTGTTTTTT.

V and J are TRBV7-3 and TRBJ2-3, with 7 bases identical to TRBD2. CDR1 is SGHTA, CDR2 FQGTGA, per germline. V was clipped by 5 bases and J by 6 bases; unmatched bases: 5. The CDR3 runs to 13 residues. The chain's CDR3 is CASSLLAADTQYF. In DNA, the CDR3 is TGTGCCAGCAGCCTCCTAGCGGCCGATACGCAGTATTTT.

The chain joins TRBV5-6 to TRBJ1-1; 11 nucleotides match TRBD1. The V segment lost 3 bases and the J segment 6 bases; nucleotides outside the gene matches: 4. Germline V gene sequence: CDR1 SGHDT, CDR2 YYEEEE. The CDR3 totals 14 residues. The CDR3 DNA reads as TGTGCCAGCAGCTCCCGGGACAGGGGGTCTGAAGCTTTCTTT. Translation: CASSSRDRGSEAFF.

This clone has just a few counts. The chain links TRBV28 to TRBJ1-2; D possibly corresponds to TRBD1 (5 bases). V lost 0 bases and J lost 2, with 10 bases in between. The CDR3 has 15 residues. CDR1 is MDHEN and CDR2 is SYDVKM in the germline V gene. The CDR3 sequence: CASSLWGLPNYGYTF. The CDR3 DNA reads TGTGCCAGCAGTTTATGGGGACTTCCAAACTATGGCTACACCTTC.

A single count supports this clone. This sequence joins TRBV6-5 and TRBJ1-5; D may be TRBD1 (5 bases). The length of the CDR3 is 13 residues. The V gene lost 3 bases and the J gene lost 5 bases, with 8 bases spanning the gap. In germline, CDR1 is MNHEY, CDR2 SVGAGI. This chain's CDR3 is CASSYAGDQPQHF. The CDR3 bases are TGTGCCAGCAGTTATGCGGGGGATCAGCCCCAGCATTTT.

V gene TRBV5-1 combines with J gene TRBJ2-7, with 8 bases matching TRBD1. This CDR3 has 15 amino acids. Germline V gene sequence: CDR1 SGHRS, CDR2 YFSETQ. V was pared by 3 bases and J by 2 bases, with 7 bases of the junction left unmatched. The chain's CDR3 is CASSSTGTGPYEQYF. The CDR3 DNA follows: TGCGCCAGCAGCTCGACCGGGACAGGTCCCTACGAGCAGTACTTC.

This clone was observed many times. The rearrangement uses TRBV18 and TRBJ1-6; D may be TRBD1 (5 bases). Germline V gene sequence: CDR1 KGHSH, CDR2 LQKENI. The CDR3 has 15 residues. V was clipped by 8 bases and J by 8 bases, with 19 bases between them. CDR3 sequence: CASRLGAGNDSPLHF. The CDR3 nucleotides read TGTGCCAGCCGTTTAGGGGCAGGTAATGATTCACCCCTCCACTTT.

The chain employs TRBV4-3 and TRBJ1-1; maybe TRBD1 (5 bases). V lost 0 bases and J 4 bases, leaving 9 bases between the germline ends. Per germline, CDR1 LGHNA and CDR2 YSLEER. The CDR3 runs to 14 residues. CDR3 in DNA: TGCGCCAGCAGCCAAGATTCGGGGGGCACTGAAGCTTTCTTT. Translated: CASSQDSGGTEAFF.

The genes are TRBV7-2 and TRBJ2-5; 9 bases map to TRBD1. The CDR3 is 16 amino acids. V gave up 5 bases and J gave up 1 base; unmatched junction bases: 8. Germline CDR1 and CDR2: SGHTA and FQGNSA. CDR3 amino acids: CASSRTGTGTQETQYF. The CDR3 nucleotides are TGTGCCAGCAGCCGGACCGGGACAGGGACCCAAGAGACCCAGTACTTC.

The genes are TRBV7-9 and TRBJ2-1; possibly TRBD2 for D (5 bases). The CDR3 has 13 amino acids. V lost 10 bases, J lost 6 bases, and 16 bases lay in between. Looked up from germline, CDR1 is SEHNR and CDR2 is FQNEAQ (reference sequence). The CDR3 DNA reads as TGTGCCACCGAACAGAATGGGAGCAATGAGCAGTTCTTC. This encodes CATEQNGSNEQFF. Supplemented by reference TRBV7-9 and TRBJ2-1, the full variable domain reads DTGVSQNPRHKITKRGQNVTFRCDPISEHNRLYWYRQTLGQGPEFLTYFQNEAQLEKSRLLSDRFSAERPKGSFSTLEIQRTEQGDSAMYLCATEQNGSNEQFFGPGTRLTVL.

DNA of the CDR3: TGTGCCAGCAGCGTACGGGACAGGGGCGGCGGGGAGCTGTTTTTT. Translating it yields CASSVRDRGGGELFF. The chain couples TRBV9 to TRBJ2-2; 10 nucleotides agree with TRBD1. The V segment lost 1 base and the J segment 7 bases; nucleotides outside the gene matches: 4. Germline-derived CDR1 and CDR2 are SGDLS and YYNGEE. The CDR3 is made up of 15 amino acids.